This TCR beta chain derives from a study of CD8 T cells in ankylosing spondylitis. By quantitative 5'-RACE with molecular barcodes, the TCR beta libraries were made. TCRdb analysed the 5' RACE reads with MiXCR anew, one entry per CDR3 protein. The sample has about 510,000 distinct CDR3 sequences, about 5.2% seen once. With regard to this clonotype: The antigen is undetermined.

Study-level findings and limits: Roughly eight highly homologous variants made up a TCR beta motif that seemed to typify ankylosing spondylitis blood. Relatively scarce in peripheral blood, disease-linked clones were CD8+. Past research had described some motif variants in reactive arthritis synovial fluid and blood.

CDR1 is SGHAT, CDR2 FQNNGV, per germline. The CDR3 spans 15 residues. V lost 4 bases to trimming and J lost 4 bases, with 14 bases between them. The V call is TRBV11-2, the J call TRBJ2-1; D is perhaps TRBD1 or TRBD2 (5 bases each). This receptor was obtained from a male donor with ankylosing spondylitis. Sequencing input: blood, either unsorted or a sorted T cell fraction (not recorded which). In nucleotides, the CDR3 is TGTGCCAGCAGCTCCAGGGACGGACTGTACAATGAGCAGTTCTTC. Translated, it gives CASSSRDGLYNEQFF.